This T cell receptor (beta chain) was found in a study of T cell responses to AZD1222 COVID-19 vaccine. Sequencing was performed with immunoSEQ multiplex PCR; in TCRdb, only in-frame clones are kept and a portion is missing. The sample comprises about 99,000 clones, roughly 91% of which are singletons, and less than 55% rests with the top ten. CDR3 length: 13 residues. Trimming took 6 bases from V and 6 from J; bases not matched to a gene: 7. The germline V gene encodes CDR1 SEHNR and CDR2 FQNEAQ (reference sequence). The source of this sequence is an adult in good health. This chain uses TRBV7-9 with TRBJ2-7, with TRBD1 matching 8 bases. The sample was peripheral blood, taken on day 0 of AZD1222 vaccination. The CDR3 nucleotides read TGTGCCAGCAGTCTGACAGGGGCCGTCGAGCAGTACTTC. As protein: CASSLTGAVEQYF.